What follows describes a single TCR beta chain. Its cognate antigen is unknown. The entry originates in a study of shared clonotypes between healthy human individuals. For the study at large: Used for every donor were three CD4 naive, three CD4 memory, two CD8 naive and one CD8 memory plate.

Germline V gives CDR1 SEHNR, CDR2 FQNEAQ (reference sequence). Trimming cost V 5 bases and J 3 bases, with 11 bases left between them. This CDR3 has 14 amino acids. A deep-level run was used for the assay. TCRdb keeps only in-frame clones here, not all; method: immunoSEQ multiplex PCR. Of under 1,900,000 clones listed, approximately 98.5% are singletons. Whole-study results and caveats: Large depth notwithstanding, sorted-subset sequencing proved incomplete by rarefaction.

Naive CD4+ cells were CD45RA-selected; the remaining cells were memory. The chain is built from TRBV7-9 and TRBJ2-1; no clear D gene. The specimen sequenced was naive CD4+ T cells sorted from blood. The subset is: CD45RA+ positively selected. The receptor comes from a man aged 30 to 39 in good health. The CDR3 loop is CASSVSGLYNEQFF. The CDR3 DNA reads as TGTGCCAGCAGCGTCTCCGGGCTCTACAATGAGCAGTTCTTC.